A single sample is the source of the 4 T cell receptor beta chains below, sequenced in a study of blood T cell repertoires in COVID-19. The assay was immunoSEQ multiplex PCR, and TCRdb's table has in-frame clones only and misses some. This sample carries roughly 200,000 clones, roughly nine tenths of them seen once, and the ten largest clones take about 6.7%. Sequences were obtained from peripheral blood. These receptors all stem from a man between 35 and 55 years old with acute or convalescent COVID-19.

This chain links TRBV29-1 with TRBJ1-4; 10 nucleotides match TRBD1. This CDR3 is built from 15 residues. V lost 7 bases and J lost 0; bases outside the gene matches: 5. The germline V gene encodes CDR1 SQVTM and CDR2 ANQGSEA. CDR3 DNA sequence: TGCAGCGCGAGGACAGGGGGATCAACTAATGAAAAACTGTTTTTT. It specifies CSARTGGSTNEKLFF.

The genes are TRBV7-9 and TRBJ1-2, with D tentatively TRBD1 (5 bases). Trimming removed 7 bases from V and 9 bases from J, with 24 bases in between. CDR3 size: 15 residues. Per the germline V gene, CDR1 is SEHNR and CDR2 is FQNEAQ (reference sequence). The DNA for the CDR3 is TGTGCCAGCAACTTGGACGGGGGAAGAGTGACAAGCTACACCTTC. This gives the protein CASNLDGGRVTSYTF.

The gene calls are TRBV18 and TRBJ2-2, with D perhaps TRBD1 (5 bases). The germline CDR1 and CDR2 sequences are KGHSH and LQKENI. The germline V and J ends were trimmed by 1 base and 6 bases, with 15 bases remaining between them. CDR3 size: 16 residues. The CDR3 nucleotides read TGTGCCAGCTCACCACGGCAGCCTAGGGGTCCCGGGGAGCTGTTTTTT. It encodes CASSPRQPRGPGELFF.

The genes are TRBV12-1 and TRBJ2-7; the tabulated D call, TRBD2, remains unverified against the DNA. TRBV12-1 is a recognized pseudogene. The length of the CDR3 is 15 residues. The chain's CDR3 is CASRVPLAGFDEQYF. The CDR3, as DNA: TGTGCCAGCAGGGTCCCACTAGCGGGGTTCGACGAGCAGTACTTC.